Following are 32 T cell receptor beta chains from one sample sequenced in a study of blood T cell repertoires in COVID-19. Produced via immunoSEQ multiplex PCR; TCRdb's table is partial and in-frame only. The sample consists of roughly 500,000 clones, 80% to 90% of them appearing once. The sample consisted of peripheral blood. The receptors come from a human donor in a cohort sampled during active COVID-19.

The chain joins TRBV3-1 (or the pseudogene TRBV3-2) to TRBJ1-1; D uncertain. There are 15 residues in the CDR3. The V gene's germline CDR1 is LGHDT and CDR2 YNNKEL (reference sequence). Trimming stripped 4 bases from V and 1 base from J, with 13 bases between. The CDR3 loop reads CASSLFRRANTEAFF. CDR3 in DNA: TGTGCCAGCAGCCTCTTTAGGCGGGCGAACACTGAAGCTTTCTTT.

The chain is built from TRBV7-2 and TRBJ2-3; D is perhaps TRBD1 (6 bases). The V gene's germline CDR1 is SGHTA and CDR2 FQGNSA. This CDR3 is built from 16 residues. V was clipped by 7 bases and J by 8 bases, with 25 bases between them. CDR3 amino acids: CASTSRGLTGSGTQYF. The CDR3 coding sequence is TGTGCCAGCACCTCAAGGGGATTAACAGGGTCGGGTACGCAGTATTTT.

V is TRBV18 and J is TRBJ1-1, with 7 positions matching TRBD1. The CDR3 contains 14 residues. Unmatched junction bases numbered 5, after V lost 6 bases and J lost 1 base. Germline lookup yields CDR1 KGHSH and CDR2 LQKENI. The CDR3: CASSDTGENTEAFF. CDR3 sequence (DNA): TGTGCCAGCTCGGATACAGGGGAGAACACTGAAGCTTTCTTT. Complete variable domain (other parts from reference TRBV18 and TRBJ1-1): NAGVMQNPRHLVRRRGQEARLRCSPMKGHSHVYWYRQLPEEGLKFMVYLQKENIIDESGMPKERFSAEFPKEGPSILRIQQVVRGDSAAYFCASSDTGENTEAFFGQGTRLTVV.

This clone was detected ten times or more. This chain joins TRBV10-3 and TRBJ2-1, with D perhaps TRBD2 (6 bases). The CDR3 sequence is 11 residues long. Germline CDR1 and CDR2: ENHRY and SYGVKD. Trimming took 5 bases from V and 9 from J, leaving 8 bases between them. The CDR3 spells CAISFGGEQFF. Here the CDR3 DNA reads TGTGCCATCAGTTTCGGGGGTGAGCAGTTCTTC.

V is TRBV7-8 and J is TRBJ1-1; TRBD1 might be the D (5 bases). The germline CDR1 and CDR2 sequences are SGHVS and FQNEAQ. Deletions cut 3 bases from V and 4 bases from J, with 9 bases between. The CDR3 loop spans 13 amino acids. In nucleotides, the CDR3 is TGTGCCAGCAGCTTCCAGGGCCGCACTGAAGCTTTCTTT. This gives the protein CASSFQGRTEAFF. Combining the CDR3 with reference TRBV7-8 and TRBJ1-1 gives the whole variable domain GAGVSQSPRYKVAKRGQDVALRCDPISGHVSLFWYQQALGQGPEFLTYFQNEAQLDKSGLPSDRFFAERPEGSVSTLKIQRTQQEDSAVYLCASSFQGRTEAFFGQGTRLTVV.

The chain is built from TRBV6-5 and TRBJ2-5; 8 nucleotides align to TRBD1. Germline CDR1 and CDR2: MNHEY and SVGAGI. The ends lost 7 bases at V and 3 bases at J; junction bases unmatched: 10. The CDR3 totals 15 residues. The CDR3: CASTRQGWTKETQYF. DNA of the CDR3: TGTGCCAGCACCCGACAGGGGTGGACGAAAGAGACCCAGTACTTC.

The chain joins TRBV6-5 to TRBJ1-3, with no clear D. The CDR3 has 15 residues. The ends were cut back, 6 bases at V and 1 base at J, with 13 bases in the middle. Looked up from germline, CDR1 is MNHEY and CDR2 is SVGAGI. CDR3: CASSLEGESGNTIYF. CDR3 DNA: TGTGCCAGCAGCCTCGAGGGAGAGTCTGGAAACACCATATATTTT.

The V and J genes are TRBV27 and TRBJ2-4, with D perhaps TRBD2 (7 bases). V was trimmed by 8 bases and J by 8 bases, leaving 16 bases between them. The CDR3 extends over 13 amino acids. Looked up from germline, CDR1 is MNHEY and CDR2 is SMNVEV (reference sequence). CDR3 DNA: TGTGCCAGCTGGGGGGGCAAGGGGTACATTCAGTACTTC. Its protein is CASWGGKGYIQYF.

CDR3 amino acids: CASSSREKLFF. In DNA, the CDR3 is TGTGCCAGCAGTTCCCGTGAAAAACTGTTTTTT. The chain is built from TRBV6-2 or TRBV6-3 and TRBJ1-4; D is unclear. This CDR3 has 11 residues. Germline CDR1 and CDR2: MNHEY and SVGEGT. The V end was cut by 4 bases, the J end by 7 bases, with 4 bases between.

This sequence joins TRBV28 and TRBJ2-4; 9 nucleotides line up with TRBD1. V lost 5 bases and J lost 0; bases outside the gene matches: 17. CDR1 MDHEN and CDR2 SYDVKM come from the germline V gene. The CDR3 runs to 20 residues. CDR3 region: CASSVGVGTGYSLAKNIQYF. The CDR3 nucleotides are TGTGCCAGCAGTGTTGGGGTTGGGACAGGGTATAGTCTAGCCAAAAACATTCAGTACTTC.

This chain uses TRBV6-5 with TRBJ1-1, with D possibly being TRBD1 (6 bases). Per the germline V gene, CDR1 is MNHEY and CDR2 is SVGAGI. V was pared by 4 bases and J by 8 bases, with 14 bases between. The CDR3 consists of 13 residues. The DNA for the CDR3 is TGTGCCAGCAGTTCGCCAGGGGTGTCCGAAGCTTTCTTT. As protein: CASSSPGVSEAFF.

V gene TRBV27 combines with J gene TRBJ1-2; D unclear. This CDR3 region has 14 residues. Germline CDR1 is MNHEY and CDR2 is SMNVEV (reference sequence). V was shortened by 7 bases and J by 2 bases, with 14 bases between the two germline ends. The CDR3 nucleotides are TGTGCCAGCAAGAGGGTCGGGCAAAACTATGGCTACACCTTC. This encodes CASKRVGQNYGYTF.

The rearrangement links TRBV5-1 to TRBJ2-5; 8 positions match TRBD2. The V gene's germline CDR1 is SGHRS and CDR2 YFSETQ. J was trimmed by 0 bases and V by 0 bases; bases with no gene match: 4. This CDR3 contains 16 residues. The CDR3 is CASSLVGSGNQETQYF. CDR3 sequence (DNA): TGCGCCAGCAGCTTGGTTGGTAGCGGGAACCAAGAGACCCAGTACTTC. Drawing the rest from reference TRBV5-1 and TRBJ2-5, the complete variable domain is KAGVTQTPRYLIKTRGQQVTLSCSPISGHRSVSWYQQTPGQGLQFLFEYFSETQRNKGNFPGRFSGRQFSNSRSEMNVSTLELGDSALYLCASSLVGSGNQETQYFGPGTRLLVL.

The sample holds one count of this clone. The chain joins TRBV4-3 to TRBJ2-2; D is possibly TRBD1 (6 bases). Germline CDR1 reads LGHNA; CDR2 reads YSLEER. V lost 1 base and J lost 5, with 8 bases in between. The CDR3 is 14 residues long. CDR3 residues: CASSQGGGTGELFF. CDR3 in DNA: TGCGCCAGCAGCCAAGGAGGGGGAACCGGGGAGCTGTTTTTT.

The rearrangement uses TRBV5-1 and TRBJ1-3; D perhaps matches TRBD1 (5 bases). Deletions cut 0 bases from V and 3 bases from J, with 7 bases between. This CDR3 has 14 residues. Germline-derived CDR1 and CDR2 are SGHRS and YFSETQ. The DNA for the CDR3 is TGCGCCAGCAGCTTGGAGGGGTATGGAAACACCATATATTTT. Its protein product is CASSLEGYGNTIYF.

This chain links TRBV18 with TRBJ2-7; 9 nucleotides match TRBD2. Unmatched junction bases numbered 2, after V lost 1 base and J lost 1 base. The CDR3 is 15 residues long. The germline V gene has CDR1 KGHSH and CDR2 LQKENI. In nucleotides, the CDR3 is TGTGCCAGCTCACCACGGAGCGGGAGGTCCTACGAGCAGTACTTC. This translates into CASSPRSGRSYEQYF.

CDR3 bases: TGTGCCAGCAGCGGGATTTACACCTACAATGAGCAGTTCTTC. This encodes CASSGIYTYNEQFF. The V call is TRBV28, the J call TRBJ2-1; TRBD2 might be the D (5 bases). CDR3 length equals 14 residues. Trimming removed 6 bases at V and 2 bases at J, with 11 bases between. Per the germline V gene, CDR1 is MDHEN and CDR2 is SYDVKM.

CDR3 nucleotide sequence: TGTGCCAGCAGTTACGGCTGGGGGGGACAAGAGACCCAGTACTTC. Translated, it gives CASSYGWGGQETQYF. The chain links TRBV6-5 to TRBJ2-5; 7 bases line up with TRBD2. V was pared by 2 bases and J by 2 bases, with 5 bases of the junction left unmatched. Germline V lookup: CDR1 MNHEY, CDR2 SVGAGI. CDR3 size: 15 residues.

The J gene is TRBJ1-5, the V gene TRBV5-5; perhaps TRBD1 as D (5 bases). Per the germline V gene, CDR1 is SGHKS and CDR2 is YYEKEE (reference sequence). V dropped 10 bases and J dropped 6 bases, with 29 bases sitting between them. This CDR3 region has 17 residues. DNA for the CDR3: TGTGCCTCCCACAAGGGGCCCGAACAGGAGTTCACTCAGCCCCAGCATTTT. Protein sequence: CASHKGPEQEFTQPQHF.

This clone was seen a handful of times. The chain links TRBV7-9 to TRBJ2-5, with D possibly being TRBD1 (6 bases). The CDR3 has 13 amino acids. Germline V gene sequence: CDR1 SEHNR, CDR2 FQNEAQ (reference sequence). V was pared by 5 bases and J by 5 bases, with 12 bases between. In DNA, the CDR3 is TGTGCCAGCAGCCCAGGGGTTTCGGAGACCCAGTACTTC. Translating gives CASSPGVSETQYF.

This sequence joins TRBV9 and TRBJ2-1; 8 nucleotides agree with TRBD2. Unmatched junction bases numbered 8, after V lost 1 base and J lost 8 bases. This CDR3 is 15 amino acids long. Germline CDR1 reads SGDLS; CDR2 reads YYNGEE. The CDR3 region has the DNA TGTGCCAGCAGCGTAACTAGCGGTGAGTGGCATGAGCAGTTCTTC. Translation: CASSVTSGEWHEQFF.

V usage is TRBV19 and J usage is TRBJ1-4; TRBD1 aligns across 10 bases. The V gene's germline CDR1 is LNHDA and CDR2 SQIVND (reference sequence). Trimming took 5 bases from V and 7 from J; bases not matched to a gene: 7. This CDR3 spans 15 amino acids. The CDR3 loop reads CASSPRQGAGEKLFF. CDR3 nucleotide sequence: TGTGCCAGTAGTCCCCGACAGGGGGCAGGTGAAAAACTGTTTTTT.

The CDR3: CASSQSWLAGYNEQFF. CDR3 in DNA: TGTGCCAGCAGCCAATCATGGCTAGCGGGTTACAATGAGCAGTTCTTC. V and J are TRBV3-1 (or the pseudogene TRBV3-2) and TRBJ2-1; 8 nucleotides agree with TRBD2. CDR1 LGHDT and CDR2 YNNKEL come from the germline V gene (reference sequence). The CDR3 has 16 residues. J was trimmed by 4 bases and V by 2 bases; bases with no gene match: 7.

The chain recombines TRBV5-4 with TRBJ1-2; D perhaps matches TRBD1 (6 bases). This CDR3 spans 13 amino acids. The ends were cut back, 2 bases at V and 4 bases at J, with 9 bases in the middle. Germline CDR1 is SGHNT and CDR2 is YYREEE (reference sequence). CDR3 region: CASSLGGSYGYTF. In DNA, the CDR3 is TGTGCCAGCAGCTTAGGGGGAAGCTATGGCTACACCTTC.

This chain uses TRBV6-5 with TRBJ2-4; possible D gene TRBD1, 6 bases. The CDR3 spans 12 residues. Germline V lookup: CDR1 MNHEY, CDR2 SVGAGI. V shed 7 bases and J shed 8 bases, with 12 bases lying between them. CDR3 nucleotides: TGTGCCAGCATGGGGGCATGGGACATTCAGTACTTC. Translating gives CASMGAWDIQYF.

CDR3 sequence reads: CASSIAEELTDTQYF. The CDR3 DNA reads TGTGCCAGTAGTATAGCGGAGGAACTCACAGATACGCAGTATTTT. This chain links TRBV19 with TRBJ2-3; D is perhaps TRBD2 (5 bases). V lost 1 base and J 2 bases, leaving 10 bases between the germline ends. Germline V gene data show CDR1 as LNHDA and CDR2 as SQIVND (reference sequence). The CDR3 loop spans 15 amino acids.

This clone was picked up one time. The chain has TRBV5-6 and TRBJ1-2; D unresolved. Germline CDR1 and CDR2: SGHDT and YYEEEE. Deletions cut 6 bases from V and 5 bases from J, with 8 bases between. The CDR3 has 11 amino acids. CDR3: CASNGLYGYTF. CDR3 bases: TGTGCCAGCAACGGACTATATGGCTACACCTTC.

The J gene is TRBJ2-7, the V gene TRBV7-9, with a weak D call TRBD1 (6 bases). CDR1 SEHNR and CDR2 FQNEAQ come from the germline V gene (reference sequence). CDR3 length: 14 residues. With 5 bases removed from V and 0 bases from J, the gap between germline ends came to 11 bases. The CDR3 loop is CASSRDTASYEQYF. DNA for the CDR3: TGTGCCAGCAGCCGGGACACCGCCTCCTACGAGCAGTACTTC. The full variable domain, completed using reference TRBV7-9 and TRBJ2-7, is DTGVSQNPRHKITKRGQNVTFRCDPISEHNRLYWYRQTLGQGPEFLTYFQNEAQLEKSRLLSDRFSAERPKGSFSTLEIQRTEQGDSAMYLCASSRDTASYEQYFGPGTRLTVT.

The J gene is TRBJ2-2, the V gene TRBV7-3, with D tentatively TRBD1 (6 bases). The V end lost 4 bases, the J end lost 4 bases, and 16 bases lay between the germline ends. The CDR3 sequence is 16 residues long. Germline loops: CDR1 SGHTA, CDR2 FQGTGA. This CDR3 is CASSSRPGQPTGELFF. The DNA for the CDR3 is TGTGCCAGCAGCTCCCGCCCTGGACAGCCCACCGGGGAGCTGTTTTTT.

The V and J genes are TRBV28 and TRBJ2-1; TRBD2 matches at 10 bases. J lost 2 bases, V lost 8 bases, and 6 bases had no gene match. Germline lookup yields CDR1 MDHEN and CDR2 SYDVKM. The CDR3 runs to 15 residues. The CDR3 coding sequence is TGTGCCAGCGGTGAAAGCGGGAGGGCCTACAATGAGCAGTTCTTC. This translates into CASGESGRAYNEQFF.

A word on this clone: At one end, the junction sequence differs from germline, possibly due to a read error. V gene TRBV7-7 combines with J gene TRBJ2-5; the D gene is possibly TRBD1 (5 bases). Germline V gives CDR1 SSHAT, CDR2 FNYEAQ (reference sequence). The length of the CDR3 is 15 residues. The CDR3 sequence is CASSSSTEYQETQYF. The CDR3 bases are TGTGCTAGCAGCTCATCGACAGAGTACCAAGAGACCCAGTACTTC.

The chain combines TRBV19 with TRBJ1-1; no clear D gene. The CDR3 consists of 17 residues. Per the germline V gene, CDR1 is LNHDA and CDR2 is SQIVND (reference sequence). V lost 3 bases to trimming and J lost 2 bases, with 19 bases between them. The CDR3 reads CASSIRVTADFNTEAFF. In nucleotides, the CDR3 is TGTGCCAGTAGTATCCGAGTAACGGCCGACTTTAACACTGAAGCTTTCTTT.